This TCR beta chain was sequenced for a study of tissue T cells after allogeneic stem cell transplantation. At the level of the study: Patients with graft-versus-host disease had grafts: four unmodified, three CD34-selected and T-cell-depleted. Whole-study results and caveats: In patients and mice, blood and spleen missed much of tissue repertoire. TCR repertoires tracked anatomic similarity, regardless of disease or transplant status.

CDR3 length: 14 residues. Germline V gives CDR1 ENHRY, CDR2 SYGVKD. Between the trimmed V and J ends, which lost 2 bases and 4 bases, there was a span of 11 bases. Notes on this clone: The antigen is unknown.

Enrolled prospectively were adult allogeneic hematopoietic cell transplant recipients whose graft-versus-host disease was steroid-refractory. All graft-versus-host disease patients had gastrointestinal involvement and received several lines of directed therapy. Repertoires were generated with immunoSEQ multiplex PCR, while TCRdb's copy carries only in-frame clones and drops some. Here the sample spans several thousand clones, around two thirds being singletons. This clonotype was sampled from an older male patient with steroid-refractory graft-versus-host disease after an allogeneic stem cell transplant. Some T cells may be supplied by the graft donor. This specimen consisted of left colon tissue, obtained at autopsy. V is TRBV10-3 and J is TRBJ2-5; TRBD1 or TRBD2 may be the D gene (5 bases each). The CDR3 loop is CAISELGVGETQYF. In DNA form, the CDR3 reads TGTGCCATCAGTGAGCTGGGGGTGGGAGAGACCCAGTACTTC.